This entry lists 15 T cell receptor beta chains sequenced from one sample in a study of human T cells and chemical hapten exposure. Via MiXCR, TCRdb re-called the RACE reads, giving one row per CDR3 protein. The sample shows about 380,000 distinct CDR3 sequences, 4.8% of them seen only once. Documented time point: patch test 1, 2 weeks after DPC sensitization. Treatment described: therapeutic diphenylcyclopropenone sensitization with weekly scalp DPC. Source: whole blood, taken in connection with sensitization to the hapten diphenylcyclopropenone (DPC). These receptors were collected from a woman in her 50s with alopecia areata. Some clones in this sample may be carry-over from other donors' samples.

This clonotype has ten or more counts. The rearrangement joins TRBV29-1 to TRBJ2-3, with D perhaps matching TRBD1 or TRBD2 (5 bases each). This CDR3 spans 14 amino acids. Germline V lookup: CDR1 SQVTM, CDR2 ANQGSEA. V lost 4 bases and J 4 bases, leaving 15 bases between the germline ends. In DNA, the CDR3 is TGCAGCGTTGTGGGGGTGGGTACACCAGATACGCAGTATTTT. Translated: CSVVGVGTPDTQYF.

Notes on this clonotype: A much larger clone differs by one base, so this may be a read error. The CDR3 loop is CASRDPTGMRIPRISPQYF. The CDR3 DNA is TGTGCCAGCAGGGACCCTACAGGGATGAGAATTCCCAGAATCAGCCCCCAGTATTTT. The rearrangement joins TRBV6-1 to TRBJ1-5; maybe TRBD1 (6 bases). The DNA matches TRBJ2-3 better at its end, which makes the J call doubtful. The CDR3 is 19 residues long. Germline V gene sequence: CDR1 MNHNS, CDR2 SASEGT.

This clonotype was counted at least ten times. The chain combines TRBV29-1 with TRBJ2-7; TRBD1 matches 7 bases. Germline V lookup: CDR1 SQVTM, CDR2 ANQGSEA. After removal of 6 bases from V and 2 bases from J, the junction contained 7 bases not matched to a gene. This CDR3 comprises 13 residues. The CDR3 DNA follows: TGCAGCGTAACGGGACAGTACACCTACGAGCAGTACTTC. As protein: CSVTGQYTYEQYF.

The genes are TRBV6-6 and TRBJ2-3, with 12 bases identical to TRBD2. V dropped 5 bases and J dropped 4; count of bases not matched to a gene: 1. The germline gives CDR1 MNHNY, CDR2 SVGAGI (reference sequence). This CDR3 is built from 14 residues. This chain's CDR3 is CASSTSGGPDTQYF. The CDR3 coding sequence is TGTGCCAGCAGTACTAGCGGGGGGCCAGATACGCAGTATTTT.

Regarding this clonotype: This clone may be a read error of a much larger clone one base away. The rearrangement uses TRBV2 and TRBJ1-1; a weak D match, TRBD1 (6 bases). Germline V gene data show CDR1 as SNHLY and CDR2 as FYNNEI. The CDR3 runs to 16 residues. The CDR3 nucleotides read TGTGCCAGCATCCGGAGGGGGGGAGGCAGGAACACTGAAGCTCTCTTT. Residues: CASIRRGGGRNTEALF.

This clonotype was detected many times. The chain couples TRBV6-2 or TRBV6-3 to TRBJ1-1; D might be TRBD1 (6 bases). The CDR3 runs 11 residues. Germline CDR1 reads MNHEY; CDR2 reads SVGEGT. The ends were cut back, 6 bases at V and 8 bases at J, with 10 bases in the middle. CDR3 region: CASSHGTEAFF. The DNA of the CDR3 is TGTGCCAGCAGCCACGGGACAGAAGCTTTCTTT.

This clonotype was seen repeatedly, ten times or more. The junction departs from the called germline gene at one end, perhaps through a read error. The chain combines TRBV18 with TRBJ1-4; D remains unclear. The germline V gene has CDR1 KGHSH and CDR2 LQKENI. CDR3 size: 14 residues. The chain's CDR3 is CASSPGATNEKLFF. The CDR3 nucleotides read TGCGCCAGCAGCCCGGGAGCAACTAATGAAAAACTGTTTTTT. Full variable domain (rest looked up from reference TRBV18 and TRBJ1-4): NAGVMQNPRHLVRRRGQEARLRCSPMKGHSHVYWYRQLPEEGLKFMVYLQKENIIDESGMPKERFSAEFPKEGPSILRIQQVVRGDSAAYFCASSPGATNEKLFFGSGTQLSVL.

Ten or more counts support this clonotype. The CDR3 bases are TGCAGCGTTGGGGGCCCTAACTATGGCTACACCTTC. Encoded protein: CSVGGPNYGYTF. V usage is TRBV29-1 and J usage is TRBJ1-2, with D possibly being TRBD1 (5 bases). CDR1 and CDR2 from the germline V gene are SQVTM and ANQGSEA. This CDR3 is built from 12 residues. The V end was cut by 4 bases, the J end by 0 bases, with 6 bases between.

This clonotype occurred many times. CDR3 sequence: CASGLGPSGANVLTF. The CDR3 nucleotides read TGTGCCAGCGGACTCGGTCCCTCTGGGGCCAACGTCCTGACTTTC. The chain employs TRBV28 and TRBJ2-6; TRBD2 might be the D (5 bases). Trimming left V 8 bases short and J 0 bases short, with 11 bases between. CDR1 is MDHEN, CDR2 SYDVKM, per germline. The CDR3 has 15 residues.

This clonotype was seen more than once but under ten times. The chain combines TRBV5-1 with TRBJ2-3; 10 bases are shared with TRBD2. The germline V gene encodes CDR1 SGHRS and CDR2 YFSETQ. The ends lost 7 bases at V and 3 bases at J; junction bases unmatched: 8. This CDR3 contains 15 residues. The CDR3 region is CASVPSGSRTDTQYF. In nucleotides, the CDR3 is TGCGCCAGCGTTCCTAGCGGGAGCAGGACAGATACGCAGTATTTT.

This clonotype has ten or more counts. This chain joins TRBV20-1 and TRBJ1-3; D unresolved. V was clipped by 2 bases and J by 1 base, with 9 bases between them. Germline V CDR1 and CDR2: DFQATT, SNEGSKA (reference sequence). The CDR3 is 14 residues long. This chain's CDR3 is CSARPPGSGNTIYF. DNA of the CDR3: TGCAGTGCTAGACCCCCCGGGTCTGGAAACACCATATATTTT.

This clonotype was observed many times. The chain couples TRBV9 to TRBJ1-2; D not resolved. The CDR3 consists of 9 residues. Trimming removed 7 bases at V and 6 bases at J, with 4 bases between. Germline CDR1 is SGDLS and CDR2 is YYNGEE. Here the CDR3 reads CASGDGYTF. In DNA, the CDR3 is TGTGCCAGCGGAGATGGCTACACCTTC.

This clonotype was picked up many times. The chain has TRBV20-1 and TRBJ2-2, with unresolved D. Trimming took 3 bases from V and 4 from J, leaving 6 bases between them. CDR3 length equals 12 residues. The V gene's germline CDR1 is DFQATT and CDR2 SNEGSKA (reference sequence). In nucleotides, the CDR3 is TGCAGTGCTAGCAGGATCACCGGGGAGCTGTTTTTT. It is translated as CSASRITGELFF.

A few counts support this clonotype. The chain uses TRBV4-2 and TRBJ2-1, with TRBD2 matching over 11 bases. The CDR3 totals 17 residues. Germline loops: CDR1 LGHNA, CDR2 YNFKEQ. Trimming cost V 0 bases and J 7 bases; bases outside gene matches: 8. The CDR3: CASSQDRVAGGQNEQFF. The CDR3 DNA reads as TGTGCCAGCAGCCAAGATCGGGTAGCGGGGGGGCAGAATGAGCAGTTCTTC.

The chain recombines TRBV3-1 with TRBJ2-5, with D perhaps being TRBD1 or TRBD2 (6 bases each). CDR1 and CDR2 (germline): LGHDT, YNNKEL (reference sequence). The CDR3 runs 16 residues. V shed 4 bases and J shed 2 bases, with 17 bases lying between them. CDR3 in DNA: TGTGCCAGCAGCCGAGGGGGGTTGGCGGGACAAGAGACCCAGTACTTC. This sequence encodes CASSRGGLAGQETQYF.